The rows below give T cell receptor beta chains drawn from one sample of a study of cytomegalovirus exposure and HLA in healthy donors. The data were produced by immunoSEQ multiplex PCR, yet TCRdb's version contains in-frame clones alone and is incomplete. The sample gives 200,000 or so clones, over 65% of which show up once; approximately 0.6% is in the top ten. The sequencing input was PBMCs. The receptors stem from a man aged 18 to 29 in good health and CMV-seronegative. The CDR3 runs from the conserved cysteine through the conserved F or W. The order of the fields is D gene, clone size, CDR3 length, V gene, J gene, CDR3 DNA, CDR3 protein. A D gene is named only where the DNA matches it firmly. Only part of the rows carry a size: once, few, many, or a class if the clone is expanded.

TRBD1	few	14	TRBV6-6	TRBJ2-7	TGTGCCAGCAGTTCAGACAGGGGCTCCTACGAGCAGTACTTC	CASSSDRGSYEQYF
.	.	17	TRBV7-9	TRBJ2-7	TGTGCCAGCAGCTCCTCGGACTACTCATTAAATCCCTACGAGCAGTACTTC	CASSSSDYSLNPYEQYF
TRBD2	few	18	TRBV6-1	TRBJ2-1	TGTGCCAGCAGTGGCCCGGGTTTCGGGACTAACCCCTCAGGGGAGCAGTTCTTC	CASSGPGFGTNPSGEQFF
TRBD1	few	16	TRBV5-1	TRBJ2-7	TGCGCCAGCAGCCCTACCGGGACAGGGATAACCTACGAGCAGTACTTC	CASSPTGTGITYEQYF
.	.	13	TRBV28	TRBJ1-1	TGTGCCAGCAGTTTCTCGAATGGAGGTGAAGCTTTCTTT	CASSFSNGGEAFF
.	.	15	TRBV5-6	TRBJ1-2	TGTGCCAGCAGCTTGAGTCCAGGGGCCTACTATGGCTACACCTTC	CASSLSPGAYYGYTF
TRBD1	.	13	TRBV6-1	TRBJ1-1	TGTGCCGGACTAGACAGGGGGCTGACTGAAGCTTTCTTT	CAGLDRGLTEAFF
TRBD2	.	14	TRBV15	TRBJ2-7	TGTGCCACCAGCAGAGGGACTAGCGGCTACGAGCAGTACTTC	CATSRGTSGYEQYF
TRBD1	.	14	TRBV7-9	TRBJ2-3	TGTGCCAGCAGCTTGGGACAGGGCACAGATACGCAGTATTTT	CASSLGQGTDTQYF
TRBD1	.	13	TRBV2	TRBJ2-4	TGTGCCAGAGGGACAGGGACCAAAAACATTCAGTACTTC	CARGTGTKNIQYF
TRBD2	.	13	TRBV28	TRBJ2-7	TGTGCCAGCAGCCCTAGCGGACAATACGAGCAGTACTTC	CASSPSGQYEQYF
TRBD1	.	15	TRBV5-1	TRBJ1-4	TGCGCCAGCAGCTCCTCGACAGGGCGGAACGAAAAACTGTTTTTT	CASSSSTGRNEKLFF
TRBD2	.	16	TRBV7-6	TRBJ2-3	TGTGCCAGCAGCTCCTACACTAGCGGGGGCACAGATACGCAGTATTTT	CASSSYTSGGTDTQYF
TRBD1	.	16	TRBV30	TRBJ1-2	TGTGCCTGGGCCGGCCCATTGACAGGGTGGGACTATGGCTACACCTTC	CAWAGPLTGWDYGYTF
TRBD2	.	14	TRBV25-1	TRBJ2-3	TGTGCCAGTGGAGCGGGAGTGAGCCCAGATACGCAGTATTTT	CASGAGVSPDTQYF
.	.	11	TRBV27	TRBJ2-7	TGTGCCAGCAGCCGGGGCTACGAGCAGTACTTC	CASSRGYEQYF
TRBD2	few	15	TRBV9	TRBJ2-1	TGTGCCAGCAGCGTGCGACTAGCGGGAGTAGATGAGCAGTTCTTC	CASSVRLAGVDEQFF
TRBD1	once	19	TRBV9	TRBJ1-6	TGTGCCAGCAGCGGACGGAGACAGGGAAGTAGCGCCTATAATTCACCCCTCCACTTT	CASSGRRQGSSAYNSPLHF
.	.	17	TRBV18	TRBJ2-6	TGTGCCAGCTCACTACACGTGCTTGGGCCTGGGGCCAACGTCCTGACTTTC	CASSLHVLGPGANVLTF
.	once	13	TRBV18	TRBJ1-1	TGTGCCAGCTCACCACTCACAACAGGTGAAGCTTTCTTT	CASSPLTTGEAFF
.	.	13	TRBV5-1	TRBJ2-3	TGCGCCAGCAGCTTGTTCGAGTATAGTGTGCAGTATTTT	CASSLFEYSVQYF
.	.	15	TRBV9	TRBJ1-6	TGTGCCAGCAGCGTAGGGACAGCCTATAATTCACCCCTCCACTTT	CASSVGTAYNSPLHF
TRBD2	.	16	TRBV9	TRBJ2-5	TGTGCCAGCAGCGTAGCGACAGCGGGAGGTTTGGAGACCCAGTACTTC	CASSVATAGGLETQYF
.	once	15	TRBV19	TRBJ2-2	TGTGCCAGTAGTATTCGGGGGACGAACACCGGGGAGCTGTTTTTT	CASSIRGTNTGELFF